A single TCR beta chain is shown here with its context. The data were produced by immunoSEQ multiplex PCR, yet TCRdb's version contains in-frame clones alone and is incomplete. This sample yields some 120,000 clones, of which around 89% are seen a single time; approximately 37% belongs to the top ten. V trimming: 5 bases; J trimming: 4 bases; junction bases outside the gene matches: 12. CDR3 length: 17 residues. Germline V gene lookup returns CDR1 SGHTA and CDR2 FQGNSA. The sample comes from a study of control samples from healthy donors and cancer patients. The rearrangement joins TRBV7-2 to TRBJ1-5; 9 positions agree with TRBD1. The source is a man aged 45-65 years in good health. The specimen was blood. The CDR3 spells CASSLSDRGFSNQPQHF. The CDR3, as DNA: TGTGCCAGCAGCCTCTCGGACAGGGGTTTTAGTAATCAGCCCCAGCATTTT. The full variable domain, completed using reference TRBV7-2 and TRBJ1-5, is GAGVSQSPSNKVTEKGKDVELRCDPISGHTALYWYRQSLGQGLEFLIYFQGNSAPDKSGLPSDRFSAERTGGSVSTLTIQRTQQEDSAVYLCASSLSDRGFSNQPQHFGDGTRLSIL.